The clone carrying this TCR beta chain has more than one count but fewer than ten. Antigen unknown. The CDR3 has 13 residues. Germline V CDR1 and CDR2: MNHEY, SVGAGI. V was clipped by 5 bases and J by 5 bases, with 12 bases between them. The sample is drawn from a study of a mutant IDH1 vaccine in newly diagnosed glioma. Study summary: The start of vaccination came 4-6 weeks after radiotherapy alone, or with temozolomide cycles. Beforehand, treatment had been radiotherapy, temozolomide, or both; the majority received both.

Time point: week 47, end of study. A 20-mer mutant IDH1 peptide at 300 ug was injected subcutaneously with topical imiquimod. Scheduled for weeks 1, 3, 5, 7, 11, 15, 19 and 23, eight vaccinations were given to patients. Each donor presented with a new WHO grade 3 or 4 astrocytoma that tested IDH1-mutant and showed ATRX loss. The method was immunoSEQ multiplex PCR; TCRdb's version includes in-frame clones alone and lacks a portion of them. The table includes fewer than 85,000 clones, around four fifths detected once. The source material was PBMCs, sampled from a glioma patient whose treatment included an IDH1 peptide vaccine. The gene calls are TRBV6-5 and TRBJ1-1; weak D call: TRBD1 (6 bases). This TCR was sampled from a man aged 35 to 55 with glioma. CDR3 nucleotide sequence: TGTGCCAGCAGTGGAACAGGGTGGACTGAAGCTTTCTTT. It is translated as CASSGTGWTEAFF.